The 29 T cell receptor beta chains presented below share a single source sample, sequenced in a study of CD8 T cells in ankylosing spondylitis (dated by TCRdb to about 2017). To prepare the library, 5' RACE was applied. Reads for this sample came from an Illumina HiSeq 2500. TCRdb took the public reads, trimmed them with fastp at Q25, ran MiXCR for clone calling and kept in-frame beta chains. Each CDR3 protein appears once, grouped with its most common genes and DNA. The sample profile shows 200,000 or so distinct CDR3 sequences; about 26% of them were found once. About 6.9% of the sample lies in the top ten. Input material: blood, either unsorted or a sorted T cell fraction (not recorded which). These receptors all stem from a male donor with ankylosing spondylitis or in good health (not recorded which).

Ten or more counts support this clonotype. CDR3 amino acids: CASSRLKLPYEQYF. CDR3 DNA: TGTGCCAGCAGCCGTTTGAAGTTACCGTACGAGCAGTACTTC. The rearrangement joins TRBV7-6 to TRBJ2-7; D is ambiguous. The V gene's germline CDR1 is SGHVS and CDR2 FNYEAQ. V lost 5 bases and J lost 4, with 15 bases in between. The CDR3 totals 14 residues. Full variable domain (rest looked up from reference TRBV7-6 and TRBJ2-7): GAGVSQSPRYKVTKRGQDVALRCDPISGHVSLYWYRQALGQGPEFLTYFNYEAQQDKSGLPNDRFSAERPEGSISTLTIQRTEQRDSAMYRCASSRLKLPYEQYFGPGTRLTVT.

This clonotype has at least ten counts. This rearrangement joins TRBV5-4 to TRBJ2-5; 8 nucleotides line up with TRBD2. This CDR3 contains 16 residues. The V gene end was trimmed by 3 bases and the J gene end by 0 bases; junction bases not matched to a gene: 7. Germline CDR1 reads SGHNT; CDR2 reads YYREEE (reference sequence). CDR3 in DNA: TGTGCCAGCAGCTCCAAACTAGCGGCGTACCAAGAGACCCAGTACTTC. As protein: CASSSKLAAYQETQYF.

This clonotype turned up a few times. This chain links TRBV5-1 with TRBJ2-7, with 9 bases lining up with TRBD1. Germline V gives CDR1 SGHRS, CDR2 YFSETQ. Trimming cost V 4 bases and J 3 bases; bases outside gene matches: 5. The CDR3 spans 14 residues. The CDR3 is CASSRGTGFYEQYF. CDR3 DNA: TGCGCCAGCAGCCGGGGGACAGGGTTCTACGAGCAGTACTTC. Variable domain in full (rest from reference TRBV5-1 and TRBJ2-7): KAGVTQTPRYLIKTRGQQVTLSCSPISGHRSVSWYQQTPGQGLQFLFEYFSETQRNKGNFPGRFSGRQFSNSRSEMNVSTLELGDSALYLCASSRGTGFYEQYFGPGTRLTVT.

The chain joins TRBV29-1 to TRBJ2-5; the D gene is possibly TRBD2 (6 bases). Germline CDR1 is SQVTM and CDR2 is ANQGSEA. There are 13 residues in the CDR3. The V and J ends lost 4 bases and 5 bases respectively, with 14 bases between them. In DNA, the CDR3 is TGCAGCGTTGCGGGCAGGGCGGGGGAGACCCAGTACTTC. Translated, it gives CSVAGRAGETQYF.

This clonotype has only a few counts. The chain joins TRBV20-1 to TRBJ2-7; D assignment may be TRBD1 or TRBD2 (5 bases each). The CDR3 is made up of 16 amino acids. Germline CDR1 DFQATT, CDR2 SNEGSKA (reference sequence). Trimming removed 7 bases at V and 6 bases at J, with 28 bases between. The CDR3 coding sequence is TGCAGTGAGAGGCCCAGGGTTGGGACCTCACTCGGCGAGCAGTACTTC. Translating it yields CSERPRVGTSLGEQYF.

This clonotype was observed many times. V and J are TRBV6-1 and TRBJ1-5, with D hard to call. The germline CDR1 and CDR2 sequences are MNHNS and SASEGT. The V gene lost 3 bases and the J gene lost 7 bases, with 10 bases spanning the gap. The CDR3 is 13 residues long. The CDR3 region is CASSESGRQPQHF. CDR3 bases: TGTGCCAGCAGTGAGTCGGGGAGACAGCCCCAGCATTTT.

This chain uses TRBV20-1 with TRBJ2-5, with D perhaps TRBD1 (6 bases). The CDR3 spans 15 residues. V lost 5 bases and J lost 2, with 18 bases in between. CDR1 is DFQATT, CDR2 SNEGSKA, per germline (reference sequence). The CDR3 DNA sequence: TGCAGTGCTGGCGTAGGGGGAATGGGGCAAGAGACCCAGTACTTC. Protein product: CSAGVGGMGQETQYF.

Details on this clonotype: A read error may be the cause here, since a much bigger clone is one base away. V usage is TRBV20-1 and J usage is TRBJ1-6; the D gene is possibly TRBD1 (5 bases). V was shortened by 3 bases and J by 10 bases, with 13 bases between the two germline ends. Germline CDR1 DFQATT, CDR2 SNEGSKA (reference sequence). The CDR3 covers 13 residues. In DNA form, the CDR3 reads TGCAGTGCTAGTTTGACAGTAAGCTCACCCCTCCACTTT. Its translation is CSASLTVSSPLHF.

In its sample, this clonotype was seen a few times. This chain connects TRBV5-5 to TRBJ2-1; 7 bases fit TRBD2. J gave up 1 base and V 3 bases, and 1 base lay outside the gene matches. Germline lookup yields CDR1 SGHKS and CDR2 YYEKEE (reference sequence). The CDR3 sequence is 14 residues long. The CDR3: CASSSAGSYNEQFF. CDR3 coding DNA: TGTGCCAGCAGCTCAGCGGGATCCTACAATGAGCAGTTCTTC. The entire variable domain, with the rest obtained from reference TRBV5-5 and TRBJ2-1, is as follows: DAGVTQSPTHLIKTRGQQVTLRCSPISGHKSVSWYQQVLGQGPQFIFQYYEKEERGRGNFPDRFSARQFPNYSSELNVNALLLGDSALYLCASSSAGSYNEQFFGPGTRLTVL.

The CDR3 DNA reads TGCGCCAGCAGCTTGGGAAACGATGAGCAGTTCTTC. Protein: CASSLGNDEQFF. The V gene is TRBV5-1, the J gene TRBJ2-1; D ambiguous. CDR3 length equals 12 residues. The V gene lost 0 bases and the J gene lost 8 bases, with 6 bases spanning the gap. Germline V gives CDR1 SGHRS, CDR2 YFSETQ.

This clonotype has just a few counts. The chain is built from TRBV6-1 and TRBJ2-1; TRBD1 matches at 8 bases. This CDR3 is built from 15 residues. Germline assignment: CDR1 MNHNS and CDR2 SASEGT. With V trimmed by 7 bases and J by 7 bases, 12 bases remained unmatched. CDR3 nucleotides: TGTGCCAGCACCCCCCCCGGACAGGGTAGGAATGAGCAGTTCTTC. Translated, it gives CASTPPGQGRNEQFF.

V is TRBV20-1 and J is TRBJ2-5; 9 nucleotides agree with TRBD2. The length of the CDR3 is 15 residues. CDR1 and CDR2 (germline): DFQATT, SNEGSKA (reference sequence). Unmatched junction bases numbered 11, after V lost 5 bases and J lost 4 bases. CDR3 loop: CSAPPGREGRETQYF. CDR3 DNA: TGCAGTGCTCCCCCGGGGCGGGAGGGCCGAGAGACCCAGTACTTC.

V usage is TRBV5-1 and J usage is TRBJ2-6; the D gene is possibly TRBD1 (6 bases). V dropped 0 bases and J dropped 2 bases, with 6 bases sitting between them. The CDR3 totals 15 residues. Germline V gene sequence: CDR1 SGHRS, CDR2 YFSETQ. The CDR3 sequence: CASSLGGPGANVLTF. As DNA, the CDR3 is TGCGCCAGCAGCTTGGGGGGGCCTGGGGCCAACGTCCTGACTTTC.

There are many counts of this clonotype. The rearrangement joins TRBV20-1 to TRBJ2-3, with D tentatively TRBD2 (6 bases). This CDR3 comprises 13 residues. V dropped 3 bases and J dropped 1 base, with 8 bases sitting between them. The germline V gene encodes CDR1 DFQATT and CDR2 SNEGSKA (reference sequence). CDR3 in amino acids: CSARSSGTDTQYF. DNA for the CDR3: TGCAGTGCTAGGTCTAGCGGCACAGATACGCAGTATTTT.

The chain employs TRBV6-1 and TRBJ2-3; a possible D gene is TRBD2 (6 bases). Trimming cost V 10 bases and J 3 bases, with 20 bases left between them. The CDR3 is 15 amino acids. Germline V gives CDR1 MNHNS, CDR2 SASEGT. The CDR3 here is CAISGSGSKTDTQYF. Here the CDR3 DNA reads TGTGCCATCAGCGGCTCCGGGAGTAAGACAGATACGCAGTATTTT.

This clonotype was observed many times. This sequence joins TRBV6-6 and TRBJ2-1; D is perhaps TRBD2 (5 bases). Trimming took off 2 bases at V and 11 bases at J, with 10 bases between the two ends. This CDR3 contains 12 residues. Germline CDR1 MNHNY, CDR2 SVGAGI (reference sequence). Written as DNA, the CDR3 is TGTGCCAGCAGTTACCGAGCGGAAAAGCAGTTCTTC. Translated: CASSYRAEKQFF.

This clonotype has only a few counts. CDR3 sequence reads: CSVVVRGYEQYF. The CDR3 DNA reads TGCAGCGTTGTGGTCAGGGGCTACGAGCAGTACTTC. V and J are TRBV29-1 and TRBJ2-7; perhaps TRBD1 as D (6 bases). This CDR3 contains 12 residues. The V gene lost 4 bases and the J gene lost 3 bases, with 10 bases spanning the gap. Germline assignment: CDR1 SQVTM and CDR2 ANQGSEA.

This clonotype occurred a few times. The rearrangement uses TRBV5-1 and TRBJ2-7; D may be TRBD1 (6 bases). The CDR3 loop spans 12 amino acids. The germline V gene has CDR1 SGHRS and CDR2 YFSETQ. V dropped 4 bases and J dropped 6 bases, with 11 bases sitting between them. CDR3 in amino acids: CASSAQGPEQYF. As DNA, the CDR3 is TGCGCCAGCAGCGCACAGGGACCCGAGCAGTACTTC.

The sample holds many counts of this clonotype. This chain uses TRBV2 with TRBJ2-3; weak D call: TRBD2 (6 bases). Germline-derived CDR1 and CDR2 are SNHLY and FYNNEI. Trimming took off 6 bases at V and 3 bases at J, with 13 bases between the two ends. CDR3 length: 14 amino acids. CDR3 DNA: TGTGCCAGCAGGACCCGGAGGGAGACAGATACGCAGTATTTT. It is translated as CASRTRRETDTQYF.

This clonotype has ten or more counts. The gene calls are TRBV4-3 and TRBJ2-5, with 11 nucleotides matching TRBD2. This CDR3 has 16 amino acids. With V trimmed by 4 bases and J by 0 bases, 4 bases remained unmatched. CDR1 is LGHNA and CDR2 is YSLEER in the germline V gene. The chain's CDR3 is CASSRGTSGNQETQYF. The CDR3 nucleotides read TGCGCCAGCAGCCGAGGGACTAGCGGAAACCAAGAGACCCAGTACTTC.

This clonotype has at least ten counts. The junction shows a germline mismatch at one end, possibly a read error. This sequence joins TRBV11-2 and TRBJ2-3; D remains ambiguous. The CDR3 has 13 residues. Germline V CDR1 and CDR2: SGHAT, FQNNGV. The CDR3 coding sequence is TGTGCCAGCAGCTTAGCCAGTACAGTTACGCAGTATTTT. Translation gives CASSLASTVTQYF.

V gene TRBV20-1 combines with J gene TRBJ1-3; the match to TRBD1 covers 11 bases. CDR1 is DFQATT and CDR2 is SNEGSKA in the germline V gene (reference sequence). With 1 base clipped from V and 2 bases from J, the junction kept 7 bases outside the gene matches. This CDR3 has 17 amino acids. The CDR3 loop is CSARVRGTGGTGNTIYF. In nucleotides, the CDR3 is TGCAGTGCTAGAGTACGAGGGACAGGGGGTACTGGAAACACCATATATTTT.

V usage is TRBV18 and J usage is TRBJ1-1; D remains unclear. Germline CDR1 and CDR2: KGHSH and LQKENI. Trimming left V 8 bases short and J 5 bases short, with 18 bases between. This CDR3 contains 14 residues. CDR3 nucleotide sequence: TGTGCCAGCCGAACCGAGAGGATTGGGACTGAAGCTTTCTTT. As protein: CASRTERIGTEAFF.

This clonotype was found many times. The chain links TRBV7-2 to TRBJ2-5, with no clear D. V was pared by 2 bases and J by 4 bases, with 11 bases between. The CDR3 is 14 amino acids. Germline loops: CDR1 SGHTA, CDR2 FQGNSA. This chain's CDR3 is CASSLFGVRETQYF. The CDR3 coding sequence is TGTGCCAGCAGCTTATTTGGGGTTCGAGAGACCCAGTACTTC.

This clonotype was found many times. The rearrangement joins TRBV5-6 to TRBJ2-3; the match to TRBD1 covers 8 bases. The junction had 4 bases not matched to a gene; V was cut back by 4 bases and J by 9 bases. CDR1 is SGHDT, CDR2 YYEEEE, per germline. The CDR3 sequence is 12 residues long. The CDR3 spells CASSPDRGTQYF. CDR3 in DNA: TGTGCCAGCAGCCCAGACAGGGGCACGCAGTATTTT.

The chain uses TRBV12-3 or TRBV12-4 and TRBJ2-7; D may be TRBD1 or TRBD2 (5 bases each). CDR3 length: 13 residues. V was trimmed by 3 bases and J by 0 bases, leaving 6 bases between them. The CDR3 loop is CASSFGTSYEQYF. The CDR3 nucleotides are TGTGCCAGCAGTTTCGGGACCTCCTACGAGCAGTACTTC.

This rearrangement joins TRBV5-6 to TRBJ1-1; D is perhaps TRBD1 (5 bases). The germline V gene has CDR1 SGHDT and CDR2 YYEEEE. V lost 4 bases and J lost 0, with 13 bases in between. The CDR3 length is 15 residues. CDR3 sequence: CASSTGTGLNTEAFF. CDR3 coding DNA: TGTGCCAGCAGCACCGGGACGGGATTGAACACTGAAGCTTTCTTT.

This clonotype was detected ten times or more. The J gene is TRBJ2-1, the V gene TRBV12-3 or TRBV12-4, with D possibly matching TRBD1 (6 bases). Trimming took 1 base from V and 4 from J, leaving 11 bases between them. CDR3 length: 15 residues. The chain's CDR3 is CASSLGRQGYNEQFF. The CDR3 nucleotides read TGTGCCAGCAGTTTAGGTCGGCAGGGGTACAATGAGCAGTTCTTC.

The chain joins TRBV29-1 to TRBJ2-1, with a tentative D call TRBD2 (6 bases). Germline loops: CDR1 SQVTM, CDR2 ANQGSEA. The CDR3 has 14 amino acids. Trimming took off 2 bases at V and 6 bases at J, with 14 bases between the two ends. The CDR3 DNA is TGCAGCGTTGAACGCGGGAAAGGTGGCAATGAGCAGTTCTTC. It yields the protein CSVERGKGGNEQFF.